This T cell receptor (beta chain) emerged from a study of blood T cell repertoires in COVID-19. Background on the study: The study drew acute and convalescent COVID-19 samples from the United States, Italy and Spain. T cells, B-cell-depleted T cells, or PBMCs supplied cDNA or gDNA.

The CDR3 spans 15 residues. Germline trimming cut 5 bases from V and 10 bases from J; bases unmatched to any gene: 15. The V gene's germline CDR1 is LGHNA and CDR2 YSLEER. The age range of participants was 18 to 89 years, with residence in some 25 US areas. Researchers sorted participants into cohorts using their self-reported clinical history. Repertoires were generated with immunoSEQ multiplex PCR, while TCRdb's copy carries only in-frame clones and drops some. Altogether under 400,000 clones are present, 80% to 90% being singletons, with the ten largest covering approximately 4.6%. The specimen sequenced was PBMCs or T cells enriched from blood (not recorded which). The chain has TRBV4-3 and TRBJ1-2, with 8 bases matching TRBD1. The clonotype originates from a woman aged 40-49 years with acute COVID-19. Written as DNA, the CDR3 is TGCGCCAGCAGCGCAAGCGACAGGGGAAAAGAAGACTACACCTTC. This translates into CASSASDRGKEDYTF.